This T cell receptor beta chain was obtained from a study of blood T cell repertoires in COVID-19. Study-level background: Spain, Italy and the United States supplied samples that represented acute and convalescent COVID-19. The cDNA or gDNA used as material had been derived from T cells, B-cell-depleted T cells, or PBMCs.

This clone was detected once. The data were produced by immunoSEQ multiplex PCR, yet TCRdb's version contains in-frame clones alone and is incomplete. The repertoire includes about 220,000 clones, roughly 85% of them detected once, and 2.4% sits in the top ten. Germline CDR1 SQVTM, CDR2 ANQGSEA. This CDR3 has 14 residues. The ends lost 2 bases at V and 8 bases at J; junction bases unmatched: 6. The chain employs TRBV29-1 and TRBJ2-3; 11 positions match TRBD2. The receptor was derived from an older woman with COVID-19, enrolled during active disease. Sample: peripheral blood. This chain's CDR3 is CSVEIAGGVVTQYF. As DNA, the CDR3 is TGCAGCGTTGAAATAGCGGGGGGGGTAGTTACGCAGTATTTT.